The 13 T cell receptor beta chains below come from one sample, sequenced in a study of early stage breast cancer tumors. The repertoire was sequenced with immunoSEQ multiplex PCR; TCRdb's copy has only in-frame clones and lacks some. Here the sample spans roughly 30,000 clones, almost 75% being singletons. Sequenced: breast tumor tissue. Every receptor here comes from a person aged 25 to 45 with breast cancer.

V is TRBV28 and J is TRBJ2-1; 7 nucleotides line up with TRBD2. CDR1 and CDR2 (germline): MDHEN, SYDVKM. J was trimmed by 11 bases and V by 0 bases; bases with no gene match: 10. There are 15 residues in the CDR3. CDR3 residues: CASSLWGGSFSQQFF. In DNA form, the CDR3 reads TGTGCCAGCAGTTTATGGGGCGGGAGCTTTAGTCAGCAGTTCTTC.

The chain carries TRBV11-2 and TRBJ1-4, with TRBD1 as a possible D gene (5 bases). CDR1 is SGHAT, CDR2 FQNNGV, per germline. V lost 5 bases and J lost 5, with 15 bases in between. The CDR3 covers 15 residues. The CDR3: CASSTITGPNEKLFF. Written as DNA, the CDR3 is TGTGCCAGCAGCACTATAACGGGGCCCAATGAAAAACTGTTTTTT.

J is TRBJ1-2 and V is TRBV30; a possible D gene is TRBD1 (5 bases). V was pared by 7 bases and J by 5 bases, with 8 bases between. This CDR3 spans 10 amino acids. CDR1 and CDR2 from the germline V gene are GTSNPN and SVGIG (reference sequence). The CDR3 bases are TGTGCCTCGGAGGGGTATGGCTACACCTTC. Amino acids: CASEGYGYTF.

A few counts support this clone. This sequence joins TRBV7-8 and TRBJ2-1, with TRBD2 identical over 12 bases. Losses at the gene ends were 3 bases for V and 7 bases for J; bases not matched to a gene: 7. This CDR3 contains 16 residues. Germline V CDR1 and CDR2: SGHVS, FQNEAQ. CDR3 protein: CASSFSGTSGWNEQFF. CDR3 nucleotides: TGTGCCAGCAGCTTCTCCGGGACTAGCGGGTGGAATGAGCAGTTCTTC.

A few counts support this clone. V gene TRBV7-2 combines with J gene TRBJ2-7; 11 nucleotides match TRBD1. Germline V gene data show CDR1 as SGHTA and CDR2 as FQGNSA. V was pared by 3 bases and J by 0 bases, with 4 bases of the junction left unmatched. CDR3 length: 16 residues. In DNA form, the CDR3 reads TGTGCCAGCAGCTTCTCCGGGACAGGGGGCTCCTACGAGCAGTACTTC. Translation: CASSFSGTGGSYEQYF.

This chain uses TRBV7-2 with TRBJ1-4; maybe TRBD1 (6 bases). The germline CDR1 and CDR2 sequences are SGHTA and FQGNSA. The CDR3 covers 15 residues. The V end was cut by 4 bases, the J end by 8 bases, with 17 bases between. CDR3 amino acids: CASSSSRGNGEKLFF. The CDR3 DNA sequence: TGTGCCAGCAGCTCTAGTAGGGGGAATGGAGAAAAACTGTTTTTT.

This sequence joins TRBV19 and TRBJ1-2; D might be TRBD1 (6 bases). Germline V gives CDR1 LNHDA, CDR2 SQIVND (reference sequence). The CDR3 has 13 amino acids. V shed 7 bases and J shed 8 bases, with 17 bases lying between them. The CDR3 reads CASTPTGTRGYTF. The DNA for the CDR3 is TGTGCCAGTACCCCAACAGGGACGAGGGGCTACACCTTC.

The gene calls are TRBV19 and TRBJ2-1, with D possibly being TRBD2 (6 bases). CDR1 LNHDA and CDR2 SQIVND come from the germline V gene (reference sequence). V lost 1 base and J 7 bases, leaving 11 bases between the germline ends. The CDR3 runs 14 residues. In DNA form, the CDR3 reads TGTGCCAGTAGTATAGGCCCCGCGGGGAATGAGCAGTTCTTC. Amino acid sequence: CASSIGPAGNEQFF.

The V and J genes are TRBV5-1 and TRBJ2-1; D not certain. The CDR3 spans 11 residues. Germline CDR1 reads SGHRS; CDR2 reads YFSETQ. V was trimmed by 0 bases and J by 9 bases, leaving 4 bases between them. CDR3 coding DNA: TGCGCCAGCAGCTTGGGTGGTGAGCAGTTCTTC. Residues: CASSLGGEQFF.

The chain has TRBV28 and TRBJ1-1; maybe TRBD1 (6 bases). CDR1 is MDHEN and CDR2 is SYDVKM in the germline V gene. This CDR3 has 13 residues. Trimming removed 5 bases from V and 6 bases from J, with 13 bases in between. DNA of the CDR3: TGTGCCAGCAGTGGAAAAGGGGGGCCTGAAGCTTTCTTT. Protein product: CASSGKGGPEAFF.

This clone was detected a few times. The chain recombines TRBV7-6 with TRBJ1-3; no definite D call. The germline CDR1 and CDR2 sequences are SGHVS and FNYEAQ. The CDR3 is 15 residues long. V was cut by 4 bases and J by 0 bases, with 10 bases left in between. The CDR3 nucleotides are TGTGCCAGCAGCTCGAACCCGGGCTCTGGAAACACCATATATTTT. Translating it yields CASSSNPGSGNTIYF.

In the case of this clone: At one end the junction does not follow the germline gene, possibly because of a read error. V usage is TRBV25-1 and J usage is TRBJ1-2; possibly TRBD1 for D (5 bases). The length of the CDR3 is 8 residues. Germline V gene sequence: CDR1 MGHDK, CDR2 SYGVNS. CDR3 coding DNA: TGTGCCGGGAGGGGAACGTTCTTC. Translating it yields CAGRGTFF.

CDR3 amino acids: CASSRTGGRQPQHF. CDR3 nucleotide sequence: TGTGCCAGCAGCCGGACAGGGGGAAGACAGCCCCAGCATTTT. The V and J genes are TRBV7-2 and TRBJ1-5; 10 positions agree with TRBD1. The CDR3 loop spans 14 amino acids. The germline gives CDR1 SGHTA, CDR2 FQGNSA. Trimming at V came to 5 bases and at J to 7 bases, leaving 5 bases not matched to a gene.